This T cell receptor beta chain was profiled in a study of cytotoxic CD8 clonotypes in ibrutinib-treated CLL. J was trimmed by 4 bases and V by 5 bases; bases with no gene match: 7. CDR3 length: 16 residues. Germline-derived CDR1 and CDR2 are SGHRS and YFSETQ. Assay used: immunoSEQ multiplex PCR; TCRdb lists only in-frame clones, some missing. The sample has roughly 180,000 clones, about 72% seen once; the top ten hold roughly 13%. This sequence was found in a human donor with chronic lymphocytic leukemia. The sequencing used PBMCs, collected after 24 months of ibrutinib treatment. This chain joins TRBV5-1 and TRBJ2-5, with 14 positions matching TRBD2. In DNA form, the CDR3 reads TGCGCCAGCAGAGCCGGGACTAGCGGGAGAAGAGAGACCCAGTACTTC. It encodes CASRAGTSGRRETQYF.